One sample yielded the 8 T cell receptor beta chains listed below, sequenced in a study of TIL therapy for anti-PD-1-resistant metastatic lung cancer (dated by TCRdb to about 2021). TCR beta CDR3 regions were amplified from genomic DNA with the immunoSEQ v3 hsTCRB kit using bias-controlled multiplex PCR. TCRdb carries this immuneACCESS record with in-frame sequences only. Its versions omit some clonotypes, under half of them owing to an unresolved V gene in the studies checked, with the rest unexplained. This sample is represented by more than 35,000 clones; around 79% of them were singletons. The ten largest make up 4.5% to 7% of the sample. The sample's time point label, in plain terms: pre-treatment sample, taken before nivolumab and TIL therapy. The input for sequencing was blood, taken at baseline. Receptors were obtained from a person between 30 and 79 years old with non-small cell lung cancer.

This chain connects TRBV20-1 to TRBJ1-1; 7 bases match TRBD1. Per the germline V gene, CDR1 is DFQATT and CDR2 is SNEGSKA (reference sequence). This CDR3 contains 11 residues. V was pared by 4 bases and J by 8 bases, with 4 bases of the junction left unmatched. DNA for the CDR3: TGCAGTGCTACGAGGGGGCAGGAAGCTTTCTTT. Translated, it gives CSATRGQEAFF.

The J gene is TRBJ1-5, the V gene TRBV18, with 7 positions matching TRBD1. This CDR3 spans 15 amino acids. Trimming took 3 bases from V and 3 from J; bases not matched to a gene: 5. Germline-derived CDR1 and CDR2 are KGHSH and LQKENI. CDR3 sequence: CASSPQGDSNQPQHF. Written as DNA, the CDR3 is TGTGCCAGCTCACCTCAGGGGGATTCCAATCAGCCCCAGCATTTT.

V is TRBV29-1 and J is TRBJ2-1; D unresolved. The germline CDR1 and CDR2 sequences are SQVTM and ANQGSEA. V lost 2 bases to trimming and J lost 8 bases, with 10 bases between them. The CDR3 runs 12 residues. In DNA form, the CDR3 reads TGCAGCGTTGAACAGCCCTCCGATGAGCAGTTCTTC. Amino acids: CSVEQPSDEQFF.

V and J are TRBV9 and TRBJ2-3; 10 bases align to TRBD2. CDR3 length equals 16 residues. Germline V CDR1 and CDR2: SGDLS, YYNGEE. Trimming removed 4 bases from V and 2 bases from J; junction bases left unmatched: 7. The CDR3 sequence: CASSPRTSGPTDTQYF. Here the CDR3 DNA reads TGTGCCAGCAGCCCCCGGACTAGCGGACCCACAGATACGCAGTATTTT.

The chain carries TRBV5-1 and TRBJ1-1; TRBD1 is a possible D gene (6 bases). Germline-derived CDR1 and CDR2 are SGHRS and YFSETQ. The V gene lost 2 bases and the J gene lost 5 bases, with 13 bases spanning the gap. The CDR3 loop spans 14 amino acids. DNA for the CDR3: TGCGCCAGCAGCTTACAGGGCCTGGGGACTGAAGCTTTCTTT. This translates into CASSLQGLGTEAFF. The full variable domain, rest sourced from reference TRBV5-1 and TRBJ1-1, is KAGVTQTPRYLIKTRGQQVTLSCSPISGHRSVSWYQQTPGQGLQFLFEYFSETQRNKGNFPGRFSGRQFSNSRSEMNVSTLELGDSALYLCASSLQGLGTEAFFGQGTRLTVV.

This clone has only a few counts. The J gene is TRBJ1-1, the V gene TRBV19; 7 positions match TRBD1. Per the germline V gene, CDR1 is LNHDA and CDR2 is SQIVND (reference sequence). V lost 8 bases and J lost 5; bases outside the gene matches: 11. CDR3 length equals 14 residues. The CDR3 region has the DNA TGTGCCAGTTTCAGACAGGGTGGGGGGACTGAAGCTTTCTTT. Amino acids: CASFRQGGGTEAFF.

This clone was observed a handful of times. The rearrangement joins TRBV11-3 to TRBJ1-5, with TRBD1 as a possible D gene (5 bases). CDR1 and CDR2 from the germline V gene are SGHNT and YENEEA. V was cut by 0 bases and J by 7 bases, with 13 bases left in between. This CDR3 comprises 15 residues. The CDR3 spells CASSLDMRGRQPQHF. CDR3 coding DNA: TGTGCCAGCAGCTTAGATATGCGGGGCAGACAGCCCCAGCATTTT.

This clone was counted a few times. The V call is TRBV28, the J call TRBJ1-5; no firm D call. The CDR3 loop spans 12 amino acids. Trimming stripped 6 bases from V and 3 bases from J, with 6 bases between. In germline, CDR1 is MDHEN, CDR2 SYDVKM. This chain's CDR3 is CASRPTNQPQHF. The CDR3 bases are TGTGCCAGCAGACCTACCAATCAGCCCCAGCATTTT.